The 21 T cell receptor beta chains below all came from one sample that was sequenced in a study of beta chain features in type 1 diabetes. Every isolated RNA sample was fully reverse transcribed, so sequencing captured expressed TCRB transcripts. Generated by immunoSEQ multiplex PCR, the TCRdb table keeps only in-frame clones and is missing some. The top ten clones hold 1% to 1.5% of a sample with 200,000 to 250,000 clones, approximately 11% of them seen once. The specimen was central memory CD4+ T cells from blood. These receptor sequences come from a man between 18 and 29 years old in good health.

This chain joins TRBV5-5 and TRBJ2-7; D ambiguous. Germline V CDR1 and CDR2: SGHKS, YYEKEE (reference sequence). The CDR3 has 13 residues. Trimming cost V 1 base and J 2 bases, with 7 bases left between them. The CDR3 DNA follows: TGTGCCAGCAGCTTGTGGGTCACCTACGAGCAGTACTTC. Protein: CASSLWVTYEQYF.

The rearrangement links TRBV7-3 to TRBJ2-4, with TRBD1 identical over 7 bases. CDR1 and CDR2 (germline): SGHTA, FQGTGA. The CDR3 extends over 16 amino acids. The junction had 12 bases not matched to a gene; V was cut back by 5 bases and J by 5 bases. CDR3 DNA: TGTGCCAGCAGCCCTAGCTCAGACAGGGCCCAAAACATTCAGTACTTC. Encoded protein: CASSPSSDRAQNIQYF.

The chain has TRBV2 and TRBJ2-7, with a weak D call TRBD2 (5 bases). Trimming took 4 bases from V and 7 from J, leaving 8 bases between them. This CDR3 has 11 residues. CDR1 is SNHLY, CDR2 FYNNEI, per germline. This CDR3 is CASSVGREQYF. CDR3 DNA sequence: TGTGCCAGCAGTGTGGGGAGAGAGCAGTACTTC. Filled out from reference TRBV2 and TRBJ2-7, the complete variable domain reads EPEVTQTPSHQVTQMGQEVILRCVPISNHLYFYWYRQILGQKVEFLVSFYNNEISEKSEIFDDQFSVERPDGSNFTLKIRSTKLEDSAMYFCASSVGREQYFGPGTRLTVT.

The chain has TRBV29-1 and TRBJ1-5, with D unclear. V lost 4 bases and J 0 bases, leaving 4 bases between the germline ends. CDR1 and CDR2 from the germline V gene are SQVTM and ANQGSEA. CDR3 size: 12 residues. In nucleotides, the CDR3 is TGCAGCGTTGGAGATAGCAATCAGCCCCAGCATTTT. It encodes CSVGDSNQPQHF.

This clone was observed many times. Additional DNA sequences in this sample encode the identical CDR3. The chain recombines TRBV19 with TRBJ2-5; 9 bases agree with TRBD1. Looked up from germline, CDR1 is LNHDA and CDR2 is SQIVND (reference sequence). J lost 4 bases, V lost 3 bases, and 3 bases had no gene match. The CDR3 runs 14 residues. This chain's CDR3 is CASSITGGTETQYF. For the CDR3, the DNA is TGTGCCAGTAGTATCACAGGGGGCACAGAGACCCAGTACTTC.

This chain joins TRBV7-2 and TRBJ2-5; the match to TRBD2 covers 11 bases. V trimming: 2 bases; J trimming: 5 bases; junction bases outside the gene matches: 13. CDR3 length: 18 amino acids. Germline values: CDR1 SGHTA, CDR2 FQGNSA. The DNA of the CDR3 is TGTGCCAGCAGCTTAAGAGGTGGTAGCGGGAGGGGTATGGAGACCCAGTACTTC. This translates into CASSLRGGSGRGMETQYF.

This chain links TRBV30 with TRBJ1-2, with 7 bases matching TRBD1. The CDR3 has 16 amino acids. Germline V gene lookup returns CDR1 GTSNPN and CDR2 SVGIG (reference sequence). J was trimmed by 5 bases and V by 3 bases; bases with no gene match: 15. For the CDR3, the DNA is TGTGCCTGGAGCGACATACAGGGGATCCAACCTTATGGCTACACCTTC. Translated: CAWSDIQGIQPYGYTF.

The chain uses TRBV30 and TRBJ2-7; D may be TRBD1 (7 bases). V lost 0 bases to trimming and J lost 3 bases, with 15 bases between them. The CDR3 totals 15 residues. From germline, CDR1 is GTSNPN and CDR2 SVGIG (reference sequence). Here the CDR3 reads CAWSVGAGGNYEQYF. The CDR3 DNA is TGTGCCTGGAGTGTAGGGGCAGGGGGGAACTACGAGCAGTACTTC.

The CDR3 sequence: CASSLLGTDNEQFF. The DNA of the CDR3 is TGTGCCAGCAGCTTGCTTGGGACTGACAATGAGCAGTTCTTC. V usage is TRBV7-2 and J usage is TRBJ2-1; perhaps TRBD2 as D (6 bases). Germline V lookup: CDR1 SGHTA, CDR2 FQGNSA. The V gene lost 3 bases and the J gene lost 5 bases, with 11 bases spanning the gap. The CDR3 is 14 residues long.

The chain uses TRBV7-6 and TRBJ2-7; D assignment may be TRBD1 or TRBD2 (5 bases each). The germline V and J ends were trimmed by 5 bases and 3 bases, with 17 bases remaining between them. The CDR3 totals 15 residues. The V gene's germline CDR1 is SGHVS and CDR2 FNYEAQ. CDR3 protein: CASSLGDSGYYEQYF. CDR3 DNA: TGTGCCAGCAGCCTCGGCGACAGCGGCTACTACGAGCAGTACTTC.

V and J are TRBV21-1 and TRBJ2-2; the table names TRBD1, a call not compared with the DNA. TRBV21-1 is listed as a pseudogene. The CDR3 spans 18 residues. The CDR3 reads CASSTRARDRANTGELFF. The CDR3 bases are TGTGCCAGCAGCACCCGGGCCCGGGACAGGGCGAACACCGGGGAGCTGTTTTTT.

This rearrangement joins TRBV30 to TRBJ1-1, with D tentatively TRBD1 (6 bases). This CDR3 is 14 amino acids long. Germline loops: CDR1 GTSNPN, CDR2 SVGIG (reference sequence). Trimming shortened V by 0 bases and J by 5 bases, and 13 bases separated the two germline ends. The CDR3 loop is CAWSVYRVRTEAFF. CDR3 nucleotide sequence: TGTGCCTGGAGTGTATACAGGGTGCGAACTGAAGCTTTCTTT.

The chain employs TRBV7-9 and TRBJ1-2; TRBD1 agrees at 8 bases. The trim removed 6 bases at V and 6 bases at J, leaving 6 bases unmatched. The CDR3 spans 13 residues. From germline, CDR1 is SEHNR and CDR2 FQNEAQ (reference sequence). The chain's CDR3 is CASSSGQGDGYTF. The CDR3 bases are TGTGCCAGCAGTTCAGGACAGGGTGATGGCTACACCTTC.

This clone was seen a handful of times. V usage is TRBV30 and J usage is TRBJ1-3; D ambiguous. The CDR3 contains 15 residues. The germline V gene has CDR1 GTSNPN and CDR2 SVGIG (reference sequence). The germline V and J ends were trimmed by 0 bases and 0 bases, with 9 bases remaining between them. In DNA form, the CDR3 reads TGTGCCTGGAGTGTACCCCGGGTCTCTGGAAACACCATATATTTT. Protein product: CAWSVPRVSGNTIYF.

There are a few counts of this clone. The chain employs TRBV1 and TRBJ2-5; TRBD1, as called in the table, went unchecked against the DNA. TRBV1 has pseudogene status. The CDR3 contains 15 residues. CDR3 loop: CTSSQEESGEETQYF. The CDR3, as DNA: TGCACCAGCAGCCAAGAAGAGTCAGGGGAAGAGACCCAGTACTTC.

This chain links TRBV18 with TRBJ2-7; D is unclear. Germline CDR1 and CDR2: KGHSH and LQKENI. Trimming shortened V by 2 bases and J by 2 bases, and 10 bases separated the two germline ends. This CDR3 region has 14 residues. The CDR3 reads CASSPGNSAYEQYF. The CDR3 DNA reads TGTGCCAGCTCACCAGGGAACAGCGCCTACGAGCAGTACTTC.

This clone was recorded at least ten times. This chain connects TRBV5-4 to TRBJ2-5; D might be TRBD2 (5 bases). Trimming removed 4 bases from V and 1 base from J, with 11 bases in between. This CDR3 has 14 amino acids. From germline, CDR1 is SGHNT and CDR2 YYREEE (reference sequence). CDR3 DNA: TGTGCCAGCAGCACGCCAGCGGCCCAAGAGACCCAGTACTTC. Its translation is CASSTPAAQETQYF.

CDR3 in amino acids: CASSPFLGERSEQYF. CDR3 bases: TGTGCCAGCAGCCCGTTCTTGGGGGAGCGAAGTGAGCAGTACTTC. The rearrangement uses TRBV11-2 and TRBJ2-7; D is perhaps TRBD1 or TRBD2 (5 bases each). CDR1 is SGHAT and CDR2 is FQNNGV in the germline V gene. The CDR3 extends over 15 amino acids. Deletions cut 5 bases from V and 7 bases from J, with 21 bases between.

The chain is built from TRBV14 and TRBJ2-4; weak D call: TRBD2 (6 bases). The CDR3 spans 15 residues. Germline V gene lookup returns CDR1 SGHDN and CDR2 FVKESK. V lost 1 base and J 3 bases, leaving 10 bases between the germline ends. The CDR3 loop reads CASSQVRGGKNIQYF. Here the CDR3 DNA reads TGTGCCAGCAGCCAAGTTAGGGGAGGCAAAAACATTCAGTACTTC.

At least ten counts were recorded for this clone. This chain joins TRBV7-2 and TRBJ2-5; D not resolved. The CDR3 has 14 residues. V dropped 5 bases and J dropped 2 bases, with 12 bases sitting between them. Germline-derived CDR1 and CDR2 are SGHTA and FQGNSA. The CDR3 spells CASSTTARQETQYF. The CDR3 bases are TGTGCCAGCAGCACCACGGCGAGACAAGAGACCCAGTACTTC.

This clone was seen only a few times. Being one base from a much bigger clone, this may be a read error. In the same sample, other DNA sequences code for this CDR3. The chain is built from TRBV5-6 and TRBJ2-1, with D perhaps matching TRBD2 (5 bases). The germline V and J ends were trimmed by 1 base and 10 bases, with 9 bases remaining between them. Germline CDR1 SGHDT, CDR2 YYEEEE. The CDR3 sequence is 12 residues long. Here the CDR3 reads CASSLITGEQFF. The CDR3 nucleotides read TGTGCCAGCAGCTTGATTACGGGGGAGCAGTTCTTC.